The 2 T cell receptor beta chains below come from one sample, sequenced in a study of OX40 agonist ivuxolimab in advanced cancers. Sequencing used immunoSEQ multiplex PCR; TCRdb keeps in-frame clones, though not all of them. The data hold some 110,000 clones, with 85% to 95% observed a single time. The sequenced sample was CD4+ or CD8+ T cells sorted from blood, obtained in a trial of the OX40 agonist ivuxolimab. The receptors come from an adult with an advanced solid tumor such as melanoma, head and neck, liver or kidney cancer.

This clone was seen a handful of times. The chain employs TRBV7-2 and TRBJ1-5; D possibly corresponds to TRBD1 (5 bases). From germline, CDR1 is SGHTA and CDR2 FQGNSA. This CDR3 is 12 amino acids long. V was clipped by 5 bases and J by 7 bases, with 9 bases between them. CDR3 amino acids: CASSGGIQPQHF. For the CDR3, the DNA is TGTGCCAGCAGCGGGGGGATCCAGCCCCAGCATTTT.

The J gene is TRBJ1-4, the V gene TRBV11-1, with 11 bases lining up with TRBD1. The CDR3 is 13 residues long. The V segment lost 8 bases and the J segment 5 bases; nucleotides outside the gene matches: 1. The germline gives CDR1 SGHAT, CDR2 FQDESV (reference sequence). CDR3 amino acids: CASGTGGNEKLFF. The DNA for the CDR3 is TGTGCCAGCGGGACAGGGGGAAATGAAAAACTGTTTTTT.